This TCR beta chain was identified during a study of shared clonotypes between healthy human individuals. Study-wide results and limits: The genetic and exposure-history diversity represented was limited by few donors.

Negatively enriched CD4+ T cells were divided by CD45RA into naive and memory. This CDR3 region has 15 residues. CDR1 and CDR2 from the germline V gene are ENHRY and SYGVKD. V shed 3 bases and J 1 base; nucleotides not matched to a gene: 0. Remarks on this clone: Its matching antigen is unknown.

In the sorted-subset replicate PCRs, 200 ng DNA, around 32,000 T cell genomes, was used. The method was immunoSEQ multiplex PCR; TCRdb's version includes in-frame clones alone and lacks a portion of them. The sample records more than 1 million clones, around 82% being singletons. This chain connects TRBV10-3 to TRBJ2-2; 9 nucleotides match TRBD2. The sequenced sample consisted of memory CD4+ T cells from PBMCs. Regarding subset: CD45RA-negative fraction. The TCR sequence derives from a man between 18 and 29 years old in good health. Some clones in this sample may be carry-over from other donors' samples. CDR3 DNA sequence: TGTGCCATCAGTGAAGCGGGAGGGAACACCGGGGAGCTGTTTTTT. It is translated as CAISEAGGNTGELFF.